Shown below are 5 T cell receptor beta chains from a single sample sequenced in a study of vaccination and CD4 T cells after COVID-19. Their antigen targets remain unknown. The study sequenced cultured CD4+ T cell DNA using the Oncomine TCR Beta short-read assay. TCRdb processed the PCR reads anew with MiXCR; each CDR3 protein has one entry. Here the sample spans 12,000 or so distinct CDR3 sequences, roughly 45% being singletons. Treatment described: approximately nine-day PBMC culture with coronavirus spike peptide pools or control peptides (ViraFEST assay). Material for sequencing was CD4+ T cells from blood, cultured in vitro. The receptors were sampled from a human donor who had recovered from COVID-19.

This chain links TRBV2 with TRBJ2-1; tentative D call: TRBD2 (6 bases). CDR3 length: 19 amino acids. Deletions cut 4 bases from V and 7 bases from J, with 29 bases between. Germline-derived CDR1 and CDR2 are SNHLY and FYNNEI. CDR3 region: CASSASRVGSWAGMNEQFF. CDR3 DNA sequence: TGTGCCAGCAGTGCATCCCGCGTCGGGAGCTGGGCTGGGATGAATGAGCAGTTCTTC.

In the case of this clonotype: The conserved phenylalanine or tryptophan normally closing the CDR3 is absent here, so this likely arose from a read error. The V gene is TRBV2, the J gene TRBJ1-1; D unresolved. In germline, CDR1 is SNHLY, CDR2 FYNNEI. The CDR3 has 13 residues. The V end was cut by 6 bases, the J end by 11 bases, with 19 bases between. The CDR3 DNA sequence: TGTGCCAGCAGCCTCGAGGCGGGATTAGCGGCTTTCCTT. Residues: CASSLEAGLAAFL.

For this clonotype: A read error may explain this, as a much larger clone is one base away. The DNA of the CDR3 is TGTGCCTGCAGACCGATCTCTGGGACCAACGTCCTGACTTTC. Protein sequence: CACRPISGTNVLTF. This chain connects TRBV30 to TRBJ2-6; D is uncertain. CDR3 length: 14 amino acids. Germline V gene lookup returns CDR1 GTSNPN and CDR2 SVGIG (reference sequence).

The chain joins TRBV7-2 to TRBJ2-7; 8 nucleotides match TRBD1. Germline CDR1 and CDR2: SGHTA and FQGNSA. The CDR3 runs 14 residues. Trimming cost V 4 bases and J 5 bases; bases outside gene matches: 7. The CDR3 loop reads CASSSTGTGHEQYF. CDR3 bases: TGTGCCAGCAGCTCCACCGGGACAGGACACGAGCAGTACTTC.

CDR3 amino acids: CASSKSDSGNTIYF. CDR3 DNA: TGTGCCAGTAGTAAGTCAGACTCTGGAAACACCATATATTTT. The V call is TRBV19, the J call TRBJ1-3; D gene uncertain. CDR3 length equals 14 residues. Germline V gene lookup returns CDR1 LNHDA and CDR2 SQIVND (reference sequence). Trimming cost V 4 bases and J 0 bases, with 7 bases left between them. Complete variable domain (other parts from reference TRBV19 and TRBJ1-3): DGGITQSPKYLFRKEGQNVTLSCEQNLNHDAMYWYRQDPGQGLRLIYYSQIVNDFQKGDIAEGYSVSREKKESFPLTVTSAQKNPTAFYLCASSKSDSGNTIYFGEGSWLTVV.